Listed here is a single TCR beta chain. Antigen unknown. The CDR3 runs 15 residues. Germline values: CDR1 SGHNT, CDR2 YYREEE (reference sequence). With 4 bases clipped from V and 7 bases from J, the junction kept 10 bases outside the gene matches. The data derive from a study of shared clonotypes between healthy human individuals. Measured with immunoSEQ multiplex PCR; TCRdb has only the in-frame clones, and not every one. This sample has under 750,000 clones, with around 70% found just once. Researchers partitioned CD4+ cells into CD45RA+ naive and CD45RA-negative memory subsets. Study outcomes and limitations: Sharing across several donors was seen in 4.5% to 6.5% of naive CD4 clonotypes.

What was sequenced was memory CD4+ T cells sorted from blood. The subset here: CD45RA-negative fraction. The rearrangement uses TRBV5-4 and TRBJ1-4; 7 nucleotides match TRBD1. This sequence originates from a woman in her 30s in good health. This CDR3 reads CASSAKGGFGEKLFF. The DNA for the CDR3 is TGTGCCAGCAGCGCTAAAGGGGGCTTCGGTGAAAAACTGTTTTTT.